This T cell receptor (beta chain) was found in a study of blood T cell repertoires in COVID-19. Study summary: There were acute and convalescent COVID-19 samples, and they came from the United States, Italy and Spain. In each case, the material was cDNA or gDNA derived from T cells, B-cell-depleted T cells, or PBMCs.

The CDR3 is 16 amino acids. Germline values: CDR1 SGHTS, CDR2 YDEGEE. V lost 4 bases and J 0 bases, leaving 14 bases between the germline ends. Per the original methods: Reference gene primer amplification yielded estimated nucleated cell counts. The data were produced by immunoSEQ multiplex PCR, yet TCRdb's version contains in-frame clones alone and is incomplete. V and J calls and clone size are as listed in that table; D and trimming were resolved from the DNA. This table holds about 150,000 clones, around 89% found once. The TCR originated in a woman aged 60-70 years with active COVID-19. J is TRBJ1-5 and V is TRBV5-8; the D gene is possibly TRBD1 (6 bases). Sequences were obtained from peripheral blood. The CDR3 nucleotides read TGTGCCAGCAGCCCGGGAGGGGGTGTTAGCAATCAGCCCCAGCATTTT. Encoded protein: CASSPGGGVSNQPQHF. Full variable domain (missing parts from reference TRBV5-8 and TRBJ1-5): EAGVTQSPTHLIKTRGQQATLRCSPISGHTSVYWYQQALGLGLQFLLWYDEGEERNRGNFPPRFSGRQFPNYSSELNVNALELEDSALYLCASSPGGGVSNQPQHFGDGTRLSIL.